Each of the 29 T cell receptor beta chains below was sequenced from the same sample in a study of tumor-infiltrating lymphocytes in primary liver carcinoma. The source material, 20-30 mg of unsorted bulk tissue, was used to co-extract RNA and DNA. Starting material of 500 to 600 ng total RNA yielded TCR beta cDNA via a constant-region primer. Generation of the TCR beta libraries relied on three nested multiplex PCR rounds using slightly modified ARM-PCR. PCR rounds one and two used TRBV1-TRBV30 forward primers with a C-beta reverse primer for 10 cycles each. TCRdb itself ran the multiplex PCR reads through MiXCR, one entry per CDR3 protein. Of approximately 47,000 distinct CDR3 sequences in the sample, 60% to 75% are singletons; the top ten hold more than 25%. Sequencing input: liver tumor tissue from sampling region 3. Subset noted: tumor region T3, left-lateral pole. These receptors all come from a man aged 35-49 years with primary liver carcinoma and hepatitis B virus infection.

With regard to this clonotype: One junction end does not reproduce the germline sequence, and a read error may be involved. The rearrangement uses TRBV4-1 and TRBJ2-1; D not resolved. CDR3 length: 17 residues. Germline assignment: CDR1 MGHRA and CDR2 YSYEKL. This CDR3 reads CASSQDRPGSSYNERFF. In DNA, the CDR3 is TGCGCAAGCAGCCAAGATAGGCCGGGTAGCTCCTACAATGAGCGGTTCTTC.

Points on this clonotype: With a much larger clone just one base away, this may be a read error. This chain joins TRBV5-6 and TRBJ2-1, with TRBD2 matching 12 bases. Germline trimming cut 5 bases from V and 5 bases from J; bases unmatched to any gene: 5. The germline CDR1 and CDR2 sequences are SGHDT and YYEEEE. The length of the CDR3 is 15 residues. CDR3 DNA sequence: TGTGCCAGCAGTTCCGGACTAGCGGGGCACAATGAGCAGTTCTTC. This encodes CASSSGLAGHNEQFF. The variable domain in full, completed from reference TRBV5-6 and TRBJ2-1, reads DAGVTQSPTHLIKTRGQQVTLRCSPKSGHDTVSWYQQALGQGPQFIFQYYEEEERQRGNFPDRFSGHQFPNYSSELNVNALLLGDSALYLCASSSGLAGHNEQFFGPGTRLTVL.

This chain links TRBV4-1 with TRBJ2-2; D is unclear. The germline CDR1 and CDR2 sequences are MGHRA and YSYEKL. The V end was cut by 4 bases, the J end by 5 bases, with 11 bases between. The CDR3 has 14 residues. The CDR3 protein is CASSPSTATGELFF. The DNA for the CDR3 is TGCGCCAGCAGCCCCTCCACCGCAACCGGGGAGCTGTTTTTT.

The count of this clonotype is one. The junction departs from germline at one end; a sequencing error may be responsible. V gene TRBV4-1 combines with J gene TRBJ2-5, with D tentatively TRBD2 (6 bases). Germline CDR1 MGHRA, CDR2 YSYEKL. The length of the CDR3 is 15 residues. The CDR3 DNA follows: TGCGCTAGCAGCCAATATAGGACTAAGCCGGGGACCCAGTACTTC. Amino acids: CASSQYRTKPGTQYF.

On this clonotype: The junction departs from germline at one end; a sequencing error may be responsible. The rearrangement joins TRBV12-5 to TRBJ2-2, with D perhaps given as TRBD1 or TRBD2 (5 bases each). The germline V gene has CDR1 LGHNT and CDR2 FRNRAP. The CDR3 contains 16 residues. The CDR3 spells CPSGPLGTANTGELFF. In DNA form, the CDR3 reads TGTCCTAGTGGTCCTCTCGGGACGGCGAACACCGGGGAGCTGTTTTTT.

The V call is TRBV12-3 or TRBV12-4, the J call TRBJ2-1, with unresolved D. CDR3 length equals 14 residues. Trimming took off 7 bases at V and 3 bases at J, with 13 bases between the two ends. CDR3: CASNWVAGYNEQFF. The CDR3 DNA follows: TGTGCCAGCAATTGGGTAGCAGGCTACAATGAGCAGTTCTTC.

Concerning this clonotype: An end of the junction does not agree with germline; a read error may underlie this. The DNA of the CDR3 is TGTGCCGGCAGCCGGACCTGGTCCTCAACAGGAGCTACTGGAAAGACGCAGTACTTC. Encoded protein: CAGSRTWSSTGATGKTQYF. The rearrangement joins TRBV4-2 to TRBJ2-5; TRBD1 might be the D (5 bases). The germline gives CDR1 LGHNA, CDR2 YNFKEQ. The CDR3 loop spans 19 amino acids.

With regard to this clonotype: An end of the junction does not agree with germline; a read error may underlie this. The CDR3 is CASSIRTGRTDMQYF. The CDR3 DNA is TGTGCCAGTAGTATCCGGACAGGCCGCACAGATATGCAGTATTTT. The rearrangement links TRBV6-1 to TRBJ2-3; 7 bases agree with TRBD1. The length of the CDR3 is 15 residues. Germline lookup yields CDR1 MNHNS and CDR2 SASEGT.

With regard to this clonotype: A much larger clone lies one base from this, so it may be a read error. This rearrangement joins TRBV28 to TRBJ2-7, with D maybe TRBD1 (5 bases). This CDR3 is 14 amino acids long. Germline loops: CDR1 MDHEN, CDR2 SYDVKM. V was clipped by 5 bases and J by 4 bases, with 15 bases between them. For the CDR3, the DNA is TGTGCCAGCAGTCCAATCCAGGGTATATACGAGCAGTACTTC. This codes for CASSPIQGIYEQYF.

The table lists this clonotype with many counts. As DNA, the CDR3 is TGTGCCAGCAGCGACGACCTTGAAGAGACCCAGTACTTC. As protein: CASSDDLEETQYF. The V and J genes are TRBV5-5 and TRBJ2-5; D remains unclear. The length of the CDR3 is 13 residues. In germline, CDR1 is SGHKS, CDR2 YYEKEE (reference sequence). Trimming left V 4 bases short and J 3 bases short, with 10 bases between.

Notes on this clonotype: Relative to the germline gene, one junction end is altered; a read error may explain this. V and J are TRBV11-2 and TRBJ2-7; maybe TRBD2 (6 bases). CDR3 size: 15 residues. The V gene's germline CDR1 is SGHAT and CDR2 FQNNGV. The CDR3 spells CVSSLGGTLPYEQYF. CDR3 DNA: TGTGTCAGCAGCCTCGGAGGGACTCTACCTTACGAGCAGTACTTC.

A remark on this clonotype: The CDR3 ends on some other residue instead of the conserved phenylalanine or tryptophan, so this is likely a read error. This chain links TRBV14 with TRBJ2-7, with 8 bases lining up with TRBD1. Germline CDR1 is SGHDN and CDR2 is FVKESK. There are 16 residues in the CDR3. CDR3 DNA sequence: TGTGTCAGCAGCCTCAGGGGGACAGGAACTGCCTACGAGCAGTACCTC. Its translation is CVSSLRGTGTAYEQYL.

A remark on this clonotype: Because the CDR3 is missing its conserved closing phenylalanine or tryptophan, this is likely a read error. The genes are TRBV12-3 or TRBV12-4 and TRBJ1-3; perhaps TRBD1 as D (5 bases). V was pared by 8 bases and J by 2 bases, with 16 bases between. The CDR3 is 15 residues long. DNA of the CDR3: TGTGCCAGCGCGACCGGGGCAGCGACTGGAAACACCATATATTCT. Protein sequence: CASATGAATGNTIYS.

This clonotype has a count of ten or more. The chain joins TRBV30 to TRBJ1-5, with unresolved D. The germline V and J ends were trimmed by 2 bases and 4 bases, with 6 bases remaining between them. CDR1 GTSNPN and CDR2 SVGIG come from the germline V gene (reference sequence). The CDR3 contains 12 residues. For the CDR3, the DNA is TGTGCCTGGAGTTCTGGGAATCAGCCCCAGCATTTT. It translates to CAWSSGNQPQHF.

Details on this clonotype: No DNA is shown, since the ends of the CDR3 on it are uncertain; the CDR3 is the one TCRdb lists. The chain joins TRBV29-1 to TRBJ2-1; TRBD2, the table's D call, was not compared with the DNA. The CDR3 is made up of 14 amino acids, end residues included. Germline CDR1 and CDR2: SQVTM and ANQGSEA. CDR3 in amino acids: CRVGAGSNYNEQLF.

Points on this clonotype: One junction end does not reproduce the germline sequence, and a read error may be involved. The chain couples TRBV18 to TRBJ2-6; unclear D gene. Germline CDR1 is KGHSH and CDR2 is LQKENI. The length of the CDR3 is 15 residues. The CDR3 DNA reads as TGTGTCAGCTCACTTACCACCTCTGGGGCCAACGTCCTGACTTTC. It translates to CVSSLTTSGANVLTF.

The chain links TRBV7-8 to TRBJ2-1; D is perhaps TRBD2 (5 bases). V dropped 4 bases and J dropped 2 bases, with 9 bases sitting between them. Germline V gives CDR1 SGHVS, CDR2 FQNEAQ. The CDR3 loop spans 14 amino acids. The CDR3 loop reads CASSSAEAYNEQFF. The CDR3 coding sequence is TGTGCCAGCAGCTCTGCGGAGGCCTACAATGAGCAGTTCTTC.

Note on this clonotype: Likely a read error: the CDR3 ends without its conserved phenylalanine or tryptophan. The chain has TRBV11-2 and TRBJ2-7; 15 bases map to TRBD2. From germline, CDR1 is SGHAT and CDR2 FQNNGV. This CDR3 region has 18 residues. The CDR3 DNA reads as TGTGCCAGCAGCTTATCCGTTGGACTAGCGGGAGGGAGGTACGAACAGTACTTA. It specifies CASSLSVGLAGGRYEQYL.

Comment on this clonotype: One end of the junction does not line up with germline, which may come from a read error. The V gene is TRBV5-4, the J gene TRBJ2-5, with 11 bases lining up with TRBD1. The CDR3 is 15 amino acids. The V gene's germline CDR1 is SGHNT and CDR2 YYREEE (reference sequence). The CDR3 nucleotides are TGTGTCAGCAGCTTGGACAGGGGGCTAAGGGAGACCCAGTACTTC. Protein: CVSSLDRGLRETQYF.

Points on this clonotype: A junction end diverges from the germline sequence, so it may reflect a read error. DNA of the CDR3: TGTGCCGGAGGGGCACGGGAGCACGCGGATACACAGTATTTT. This codes for CAGGAREHADTQYF. The chain employs TRBV11-2 and TRBJ2-3; maybe TRBD2 (6 bases). CDR3 size: 14 residues. The germline V gene has CDR1 SGHAT and CDR2 FQNNGV.

About this clonotype itself: A much larger clonotype is one base distant, so this may be a read error. The chain recombines TRBV10-3 with TRBJ1-2, with 7 positions matching TRBD1. The CDR3 has 13 amino acids. Germline assignment: CDR1 ENHRY and CDR2 SYGVKD. V trimming: 6 bases; J trimming: 4 bases; junction bases outside the gene matches: 5. The CDR3 loop is CAIRAQGSYGYTF. The CDR3 DNA sequence: TGTGCCATCAGAGCACAGGGGAGCTATGGCTACACCTTC.

Notes on this clonotype: The junction departs from germline at one end; a sequencing error may be responsible. V and J are TRBV11-1 and TRBJ2-3, with 9 bases fitting TRBD2. Germline V gene data show CDR1 as SGHAT and CDR2 as FQDESV (reference sequence). The CDR3 totals 16 residues. This chain's CDR3 is CASSKRLAVSTDTQYF. CDR3 DNA: TGTGCAAGCAGCAAGAGACTAGCGGTTAGCACAGATACACAGTATTTT.

Turning to this clonotype: At one of its ends the junction is not consistent with the germline gene, which may arise from a read error. The rearrangement joins TRBV5-5 to TRBJ2-4, with D perhaps given as TRBD1 or TRBD2 (5 bases each). This CDR3 is 14 amino acids long. Germline V CDR1 and CDR2: SGHKS, YYEKEE (reference sequence). The CDR3 DNA is TGTACCAGCAGTGTAGAGGCCGGGGCGAACATTCAGTACTTC. Translation gives CTSSVEAGANIQYF.

Regarding this clonotype: Sequence at one end of the junction differs from germline and may be a read error. This chain joins TRBV12-3 or TRBV12-4 and TRBJ2-3, with TRBD2 matching over 12 bases. The CDR3 length is 15 residues. The CDR3 DNA reads TGTGCCGGCAGTAAACTAGCGGGAGGAGAAGATACGCAATATTTT. This sequence encodes CAGSKLAGGEDTQYF.

With regard to this clonotype: The CDR3 carries no conserved terminal phenylalanine or tryptophan, so it likely arises from a read error. The CDR3 region has the DNA TGTGCCAGCAGCTTCAACTTAGCCCGAACAGGGCAACCCTACGAGCAGTACTTA. Its protein product is CASSFNLARTGQPYEQYL. V gene TRBV11-1 combines with J gene TRBJ2-7; weak D call: TRBD1 (6 bases). V was shortened by 3 bases and J by 2 bases, with 23 bases between the two germline ends. The CDR3 covers 18 residues. Germline V gene sequence: CDR1 SGHAT, CDR2 FQDESV (reference sequence).

In regard to this clonotype: Sequence at one end of the junction differs from germline and may be a read error. This rearrangement joins TRBV11-2 to TRBJ2-1, with D uncertain. Germline V CDR1 and CDR2: SGHAT, FQNNGV. The CDR3 is made up of 13 amino acids. The CDR3 bases are TGTGCCAGCGGCTTAAATGAAGCCTATGGGCAGTTCTTC. Protein sequence: CASGLNEAYGQFF.

Notes on this clonotype: The CDR3 end shows no conserved phenylalanine or tryptophan, and so a read error is likely. It is unclear where the CDR3 begins or ends on the DNA, so no DNA is shown, and the CDR3 is as TCRdb lists it. This chain links TRBV11-2 with TRBJ2-7; the listed D gene, TRBD2, was not tested against the DNA. The CDR3 region is 15 residues in length, termini included. Germline V gene data show CDR1 as SGHAT and CDR2 as FQNNGV. The CDR3 spells CASGQYSGGGYEQDS.

Comment on this clonotype: The junction departs from germline at one end; a sequencing error may be responsible. The V and J genes are TRBV15 and TRBJ1-3; TRBD1 aligns across 9 bases. Germline V gene data show CDR1 as LNHNV and CDR2 as YYDKDF (reference sequence). There are 17 residues in the CDR3. The CDR3 region has the DNA TGTGCCACCAGCAACCGGGACAGGGCGTTCTCTGGAAACACCATATGTTTT. It is translated as CATSNRDRAFSGNTICF.

Concerning this clonotype: This likely comes from a read error, as the CDR3 has no conserved phenylalanine or tryptophan at its end. This rearrangement joins TRBV6-5 to TRBJ2-1; no definite D call. This CDR3 contains 13 residues. Germline CDR1 is MNHEY and CDR2 is SVGAGI. The CDR3 DNA is TGTGTCAGCAGTTACACTGGCAACAATGAGCAGTTCCTC. It yields the protein CVSSYTGNNEQFL.